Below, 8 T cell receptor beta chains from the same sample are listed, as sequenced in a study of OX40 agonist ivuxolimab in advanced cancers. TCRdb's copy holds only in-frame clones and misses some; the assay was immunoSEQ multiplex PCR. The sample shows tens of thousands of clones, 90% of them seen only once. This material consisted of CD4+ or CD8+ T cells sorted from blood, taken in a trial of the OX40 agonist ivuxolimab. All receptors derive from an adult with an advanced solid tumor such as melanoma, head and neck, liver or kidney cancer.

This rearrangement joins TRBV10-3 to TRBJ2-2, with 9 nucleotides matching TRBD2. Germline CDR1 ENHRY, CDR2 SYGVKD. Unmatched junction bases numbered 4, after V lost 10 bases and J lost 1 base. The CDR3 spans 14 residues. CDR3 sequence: CASRRGGNTGELFF. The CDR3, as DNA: TGTGCCAGCCGGCGGGGGGGGAACACCGGGGAGCTGTTTTTT.

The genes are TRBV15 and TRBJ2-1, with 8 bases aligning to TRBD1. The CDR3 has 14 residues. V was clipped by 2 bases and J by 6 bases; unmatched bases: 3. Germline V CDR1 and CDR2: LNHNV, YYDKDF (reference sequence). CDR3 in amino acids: CATSRNDRGNEQFF. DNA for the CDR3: TGTGCCACCAGCAGAAACGACAGGGGCAATGAGCAGTTCTTC.

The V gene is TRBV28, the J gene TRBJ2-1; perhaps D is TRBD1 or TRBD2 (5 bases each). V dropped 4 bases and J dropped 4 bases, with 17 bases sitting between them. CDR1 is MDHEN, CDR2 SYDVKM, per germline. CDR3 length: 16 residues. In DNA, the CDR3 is TGTGCCAGCAGTTCCGTAGGTGGGACCATTTACAATGAGCAGTTCTTC. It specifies CASSSVGGTIYNEQFF.

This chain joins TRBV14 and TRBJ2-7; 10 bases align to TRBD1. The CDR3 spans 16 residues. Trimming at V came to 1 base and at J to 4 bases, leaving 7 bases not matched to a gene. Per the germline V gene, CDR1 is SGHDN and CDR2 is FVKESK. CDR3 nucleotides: TGTGCCAGCAGCCAAGTCAGACAGGGGGCGCAGTACGAGCAGTACTTC. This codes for CASSQVRQGAQYEQYF.

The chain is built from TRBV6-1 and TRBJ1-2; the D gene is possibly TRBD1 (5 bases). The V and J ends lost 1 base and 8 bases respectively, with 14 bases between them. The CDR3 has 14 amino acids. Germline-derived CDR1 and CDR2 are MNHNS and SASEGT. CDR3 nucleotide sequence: TGTGCCAGCAGTGAAGTGGGGGGGGATTTCGGCTACACCTTC. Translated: CASSEVGGDFGYTF.

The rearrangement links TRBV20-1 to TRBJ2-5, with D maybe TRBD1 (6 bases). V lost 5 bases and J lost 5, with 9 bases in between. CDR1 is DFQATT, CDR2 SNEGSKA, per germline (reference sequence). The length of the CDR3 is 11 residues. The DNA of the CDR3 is TGCAGTGCTCACAGGGTGGAGACCCAGTACTTC. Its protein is CSAHRVETQYF.

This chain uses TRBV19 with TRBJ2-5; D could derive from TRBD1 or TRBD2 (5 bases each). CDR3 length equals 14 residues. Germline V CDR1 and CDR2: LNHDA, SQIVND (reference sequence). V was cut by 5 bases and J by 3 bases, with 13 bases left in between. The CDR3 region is CASSASGTEETQYF. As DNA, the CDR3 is TGTGCCAGTAGTGCGTCCGGGACCGAAGAGACCCAGTACTTC.

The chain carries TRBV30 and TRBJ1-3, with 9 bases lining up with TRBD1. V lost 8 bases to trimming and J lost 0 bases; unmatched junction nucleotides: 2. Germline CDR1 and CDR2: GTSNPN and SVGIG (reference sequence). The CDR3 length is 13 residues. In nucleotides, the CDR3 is TGTGCCGGACAGGGGAACTCTGGAAACACCATATATTTT. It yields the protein CAGQGNSGNTIYF.